This T cell receptor beta chain was identified in a study of shared clonotypes between healthy human individuals. Germline V gene sequence: CDR1 SEHNR, CDR2 FQNEAQ (reference sequence). Trimming took off 5 bases at V and 8 bases at J, with 18 bases between the two ends. The CDR3 is made up of 15 amino acids. Clones were sequenced by immunoSEQ multiplex PCR, and TCRdb holds only the in-frame ones, with some missing. The repertoire has about 2,200,000 clones, about 93% of them found once; the top ten carry 1.7%. CD45RO-negative CD8 cells positively selected for CCR7 made up the naive population, which excluded terminally differentiated effector memory CD45RA+ cells.

The chain recombines TRBV7-9 with TRBJ1-4; D unresolved. This TCR was recovered from a man aged 18 to 29 in good health. Some clones in this sample may be carry-over from other donors' samples. The sequenced sample consisted of naive CD8+ T cells from PBMCs. The CDR3 protein is CASSLRHVAEEKLFF. As DNA, the CDR3 is TGTGCCAGCAGCCTCAGACACGTGGCGGAAGAAAAACTGTTTTTT.